This entry lists 6 T cell receptor beta chains sequenced from one sample in a study of blood T cell repertoires in COVID-19. Sequenced by immunoSEQ multiplex PCR; TCRdb stores in-frame clones only, minus some. The data hold 230,000 or so clones, with about four fifths observed a single time. Sequenced material: peripheral blood. The source of these receptors is a man in his forties or fifties with active or convalescent COVID-19.

The rearrangement joins TRBV5-6 to TRBJ2-5, with a weak D call TRBD2 (6 bases). The CDR3 sequence is 14 residues long. Germline CDR1 reads SGHDT; CDR2 reads YYEEEE. V dropped 0 bases and J dropped 2 bases, with 8 bases sitting between them. This CDR3 reads CASSLVRGQETQYF. The CDR3 DNA sequence: TGTGCCAGCAGCTTGGTGCGGGGTCAAGAGACCCAGTACTTC.

The J gene is TRBJ2-5, the V gene TRBV6-5, with D hard to call. This CDR3 has 14 amino acids. The V end was cut by 0 bases, the J end by 2 bases, with 7 bases between. Germline lookup yields CDR1 MNHEY and CDR2 SVGAGI. The CDR3 DNA sequence: TGTGCCAGCAGTTACTCGACTTCTCAAGAGACCCAGTACTTC. It specifies CASSYSTSQETQYF.

The rearrangement joins TRBV6-2 or TRBV6-3 to TRBJ1-1; TRBD1 aligns across 8 bases. Germline V gene lookup returns CDR1 MNHEY and CDR2 SVGEGT. The V and J ends lost 5 bases and 8 bases, in that order; junction bases with no gene match: 4. The length of the CDR3 is 12 residues. The CDR3 DNA sequence: TGTGCCAGCAGTGACCGGACAGGGGAAGCTTTCTTT. Translating it yields CASSDRTGEAFF.

This chain links TRBV6-5 with TRBJ1-5, with a possible D match to TRBD1 (5 bases). Trimming left V 9 bases short and J 5 bases short, with 14 bases between. The CDR3 contains 13 residues. Germline CDR1 reads MNHEY; CDR2 reads SVGAGI. The CDR3 loop is CASRQGLDQPQHF. For the CDR3, the DNA is TGTGCCAGTCGGCAGGGCTTGGATCAGCCCCAGCATTTT.

The chain recombines TRBV11-2 with TRBJ2-6, with D possibly being TRBD2 (5 bases). Trimming pared 5 bases from V and 0 bases from J, leaving 14 bases between. Germline V gives CDR1 SGHAT, CDR2 FQNNGV. The CDR3 length is 17 residues. In DNA, the CDR3 is TGTGCCAGCAGCCCCAGAAAAACTAGCTCTGGGGCCAACGTCCTGACTTTC. This sequence encodes CASSPRKTSSGANVLTF.

CDR3 sequence (DNA): TGTGCCAGCAGCCCGGACAGGGGGGCCTACGAGCAGTACTTC. Protein sequence: CASSPDRGAYEQYF. The rearrangement links TRBV7-2 to TRBJ2-7, with 10 bases lining up with TRBD1. V gave up 5 bases and J gave up 2 bases; unmatched junction bases: 3. The CDR3 contains 14 residues. Germline CDR1 is SGHTA and CDR2 is FQGNSA.